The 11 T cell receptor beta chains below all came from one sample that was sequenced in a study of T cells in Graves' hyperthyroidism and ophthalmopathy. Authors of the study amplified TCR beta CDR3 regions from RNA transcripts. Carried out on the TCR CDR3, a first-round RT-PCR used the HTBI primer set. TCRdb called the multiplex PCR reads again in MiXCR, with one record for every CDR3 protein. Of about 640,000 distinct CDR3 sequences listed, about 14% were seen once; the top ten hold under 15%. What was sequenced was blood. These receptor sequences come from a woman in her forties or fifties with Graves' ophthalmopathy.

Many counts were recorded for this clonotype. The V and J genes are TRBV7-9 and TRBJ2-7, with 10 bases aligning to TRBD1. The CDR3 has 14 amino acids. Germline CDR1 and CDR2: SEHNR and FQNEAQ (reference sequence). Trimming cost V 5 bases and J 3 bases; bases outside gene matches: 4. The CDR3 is CASSRGQGFYEQYF. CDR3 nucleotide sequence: TGTGCCAGCAGCAGGGGACAGGGGTTCTACGAGCAGTACTTC.

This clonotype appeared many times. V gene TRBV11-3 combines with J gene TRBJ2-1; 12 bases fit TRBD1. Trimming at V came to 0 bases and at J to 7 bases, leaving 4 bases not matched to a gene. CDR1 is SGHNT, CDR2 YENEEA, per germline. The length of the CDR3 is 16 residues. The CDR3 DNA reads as TGTGCCAGCAGCTTAGATGGGGGACAGGGGGCGAATGAGCAGTTCTTC. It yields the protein CASSLDGGQGANEQFF.

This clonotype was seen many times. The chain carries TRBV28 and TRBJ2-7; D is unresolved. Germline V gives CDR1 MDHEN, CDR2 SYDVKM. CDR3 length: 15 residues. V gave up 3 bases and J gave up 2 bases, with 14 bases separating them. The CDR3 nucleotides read TGTGCCAGCAGTTTTCGCGGAATCTCACCCTACGAGCAGTACTTC. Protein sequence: CASSFRGISPYEQYF.

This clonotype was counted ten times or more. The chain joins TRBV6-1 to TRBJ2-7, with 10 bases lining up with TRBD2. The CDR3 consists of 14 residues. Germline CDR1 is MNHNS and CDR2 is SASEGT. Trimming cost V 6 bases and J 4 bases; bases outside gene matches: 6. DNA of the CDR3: TGTGCCAGCAGCAGTCGGACTAGCGGATACGAGCAGTACTTC. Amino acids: CASSSRTSGYEQYF.

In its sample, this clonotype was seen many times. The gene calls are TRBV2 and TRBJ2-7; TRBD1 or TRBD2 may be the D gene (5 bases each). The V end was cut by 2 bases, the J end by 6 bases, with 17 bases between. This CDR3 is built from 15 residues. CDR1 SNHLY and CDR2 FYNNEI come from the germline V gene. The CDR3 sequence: CASSEFGRGVREQYF. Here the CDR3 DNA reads TGTGCCAGCAGTGAATTTGGTAGAGGGGTACGCGAGCAGTACTTC.

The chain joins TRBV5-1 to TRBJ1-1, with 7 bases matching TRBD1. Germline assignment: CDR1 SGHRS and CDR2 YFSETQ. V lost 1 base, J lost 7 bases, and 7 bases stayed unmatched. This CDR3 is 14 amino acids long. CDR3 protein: CASSLIPQGGEAFF. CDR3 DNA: TGCGCCAGCAGCTTGATACCCCAGGGGGGTGAAGCTTTCTTT.

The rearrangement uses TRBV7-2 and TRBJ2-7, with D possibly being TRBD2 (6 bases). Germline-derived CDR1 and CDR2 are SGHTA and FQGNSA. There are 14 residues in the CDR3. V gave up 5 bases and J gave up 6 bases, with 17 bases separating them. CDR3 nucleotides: TGTGCCAGCAGCAACCCGGGGACTCCCGTCGAGCAGTACTTC. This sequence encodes CASSNPGTPVEQYF.

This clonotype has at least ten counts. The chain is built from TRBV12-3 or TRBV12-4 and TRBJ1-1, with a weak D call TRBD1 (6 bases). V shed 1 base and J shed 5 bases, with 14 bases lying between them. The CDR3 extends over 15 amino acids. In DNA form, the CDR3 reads TGTGCCAGCAGTTTAGGTTCAGGGGCCGGGACTGAAGCTTTCTTT. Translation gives CASSLGSGAGTEAFF.

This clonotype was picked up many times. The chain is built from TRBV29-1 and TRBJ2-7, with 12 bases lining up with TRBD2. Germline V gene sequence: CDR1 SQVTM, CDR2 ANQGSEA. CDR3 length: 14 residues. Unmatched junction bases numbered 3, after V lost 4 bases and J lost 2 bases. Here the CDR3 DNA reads TGCAGCGTTGGTGCTAGCGGGAGGGCCTACGAGCAGTACTTC. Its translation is CSVGASGRAYEQYF.

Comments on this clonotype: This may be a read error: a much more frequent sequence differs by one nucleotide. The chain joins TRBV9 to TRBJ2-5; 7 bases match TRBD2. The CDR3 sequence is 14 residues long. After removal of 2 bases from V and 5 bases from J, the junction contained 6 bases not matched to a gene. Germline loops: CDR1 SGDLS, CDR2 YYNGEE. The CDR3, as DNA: TGTGCCAGCAGCGTCGGCGGGAGTGTCGAGACCCAGTACTTC. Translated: CASSVGGSVETQYF. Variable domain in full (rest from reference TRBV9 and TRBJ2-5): DSGVTQTPKHLITATGQRVTLRCSPRSGDLSVYWYQQSLDQGLQFLIQYYNGEERAKGNILERFSAQQFPDLHSELNLSSLELGDSALYFCASSVGGSVETQYFGPGTRLLVL.

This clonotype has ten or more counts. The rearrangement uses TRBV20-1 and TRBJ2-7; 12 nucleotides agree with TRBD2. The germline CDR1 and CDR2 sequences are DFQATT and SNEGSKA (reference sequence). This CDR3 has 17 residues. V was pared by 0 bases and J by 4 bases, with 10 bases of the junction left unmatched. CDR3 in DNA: TGCAGTGCTAGAGATGTAGCCCTAGCGGGAGGGTATTACGAGCAGTACTTC. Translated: CSARDVALAGGYYEQYF.